This T cell receptor (beta chain) was observed in a study of T cells after yellow fever vaccination (dated by TCRdb to between 2018 and 2020). About the investigation overall: Libraries from fractions with low cell numbers were prepared with the SMART-Seq v4 Ultra Low Input RNA kit. To follow T-cell clones before and after both primary and booster YFV17D yellow fever vaccination, bulk TCR alpha and beta repertoires underwent longitudinal sequencing. Two healthy male donors made up the cohort, one aged 18 to 29 years and the other aged 30 to 40 years. Blood was drawn at multiple timepoints before and after primary and secondary immunization, with bulk PBMC replicates and cell subsets isolated. Study-wide findings and limitations: Most clones expanded after primary vaccination (almost 98% of CD4 and 80% to 90% of CD8) were re-detected after the booster, suggesting that broad memory maintenance occurred. Because abundant contaminating clonotypes from the bulk population could be contained in FACS-sorted repertoires, computational filtering was required. A small fraction of clonotypes appeared in both the CD4 and CD8 compartments, likely as a result of convergent recombination. Because only a couple of donors were included in the study, the extent to which the findings can be generalized is limited. Compared with the primary T-cell response, the secondary T-cell response was weaker but faster, peaking on day 5 rather than day 15.

TCR cDNA was made using 5'RACE template switching, a step that added a universal primer site and unique molecular identifiers. Priming for cDNA synthesis came from both the TCR alpha and TCR beta constant segments. Libraries were amplified in two PCR steps, with sample barcodes and sequencing adapters added in the second step. Sequencing of libraries was performed on Illumina HiSeq 2500 (2x100 bp) or NovaSeq (2x150 bp). The authors' analysis ran thus. MIGEC was used to demultiplex reads and collapse the reads into UMI consensus sequences, and MiXCR was used for V(D)J alignment. Clonotypes responding to the vaccine were identified with edgeR on replicate PBMC samples, with the criteria of FDR below 0.01 and a log2 fold change above 5 up to day 15. Each bulk clonotype received a CD4 or CD8 identity based on whether the sequenced CD4 or CD8 repertoire contained that clonotype at higher abundance. TCRdb reworked the public reads: Q25 trimming with fastp, MiXCR clone assembly, productive beta chains retained. Identical CDR3 proteins give one entry, which carries the most common genes and DNA. TCRdb, not the authors, supplied the V and J calls. Recorded for this sample are around 610,000 distinct CDR3 sequences; roughly 12% of them occurred a single time. Over 11% of the sample is taken by the ten largest.

Read against the paper, the sample's treatment or condition label means: live attenuated yellow fever vaccine strain. At each blood-draw timepoint, two biological replicates of bulk PBMCs were collected. A standard Ficoll-Paque protocol was used to isolate PBMCs from peripheral blood. TriZol was used to extract RNA from bulk PBMCs, CD4 and CD8 fractions, and dextramer-positive and dextramer-negative fractions. There are a few counts of this clonotype. The antigen it recognizes is unknown. Per-base quality was not reported, and no clone a single base away is much larger than it. V sheds 6 bases and J sheds 6 bases, leaving 14 bases between their ends. The CDR3 has 13 amino acids, counting the end cysteine and phenylalanine. CDR3 DNA is the only sequence kept; it has 39 bases, read in frame from the first base. According to the germline V gene, CDR1 reads MNHEY and CDR2 reads SVGEGT.

Rearrangement joined TRBV6-2 or TRBV6-3 to TRBJ1-1; there is no confident call for the D gene. This specimen consisted of PBMCs, obtained on the day of the yellow fever booster vaccination. The TCR comes from a man aged 25-45 years who received the YFV17D yellow fever vaccine. The CDR3 region: CASSHRERPEAFF. DNA sequence: TGTGCCAGCAGCCACCGAGAGCGCCCTGAAGCTTTCTTT.